In this sample, the clone carrying this T cell receptor (beta chain) turned up a few times. As yet, its antigen is unknown. V lost 7 bases and J lost 4, with 13 bases in between. This CDR3 comprises 13 residues. RNA was extracted from bulk tissue without any cell sorting. The sample originates from a study of tumor and adjacent non-tumor tissue in lung cancer. Study information: Aged about 31 to 80 years, patients included under 13 men and 4 or 5 women with stage I to III disease. Regarding the study as a whole: Patients with more diverse tumor TCRs had worse survival. TCR diversity was significantly greater in tumor than normal lung tissue.

Three rounds of nested PCR, following a modified ARM-PCR protocol, produced the TCRbeta library. One entry per CDR3 protein, called by TCRdb with MiXCR from the multiplex PCR reads. The sample records over 130,000 distinct CDR3 sequences, 66% being singletons. This TCR derives from a man aged 55 to 70 with small cell lung cancer. Input material: lung tumor tissue. The chain combines TRBV12-3 or TRBV12-4 with TRBJ2-5; no reliable D call. The CDR3 is CASTLRSTETQYF. CDR3 sequence (DNA): TGTGCCAGCACTCTGAGAAGTACAGAGACCCAGTACTTC.